This T cell receptor beta chain was recorded in a study of human T cells and chemical hapten exposure. A single record per CDR3 protein comes from TCRdb applying MiXCR to the RACE reads. The sample consists of some 250,000 distinct CDR3 sequences, roughly 8% of them appearing once. Time point: pre-sensitization, week 0. Treatment noted: therapeutic diphenylcyclopropenone sensitization with weekly scalp DPC. Venepuncture was done earlier than the placement of each patch test. The source is a man aged 18 to 29 with alopecia areata. Some clones in this sample may be carry-over from other donors' samples. The sample here was whole blood, taken in connection with sensitization to the hapten diphenylcyclopropenone (DPC).

DNA for the CDR3: TGTGCCAGCAGCATTTCGTCCCAAAGCTCCTACGAGCAGTACTTC. Protein product: CASSISSQSSYEQYF. V usage is TRBV7-2 and J usage is TRBJ2-7; unclear D gene. CDR3 size: 15 residues. The germline V and J ends were trimmed by 5 bases and 0 bases, with 14 bases remaining between them. Germline V gene sequence: CDR1 SGHTA, CDR2 FQGNSA.